The clone carrying this T cell receptor (beta chain) was counted many times. Antigen specificity is unknown. Trimming cost V 7 bases and J 12 bases; bases outside gene matches: 14. The CDR3 consists of 15 residues. Every patient had bone marrow sampled while the disease was active. Molecular barcoded adaptors covering alpha/delta and beta/gamma chains were used on approximately 400 ng RNA. From the reads, TCRdb called clonotypes with MiXCR, one entry per CDR3 protein. This sample has around 130,000 distinct CDR3 sequences, with over 10% found just once. The sample is drawn from a study of read filtering for tumor transcriptome and immune sequencing. Findings and limits, study-wide: Even smaller IR-seq throughput identified most shared clonotypes.

The clonotype was recovered from a donor aged 40 or older with multiple myeloma. The chain links TRBV12-3 or TRBV12-4 to TRBJ2-1, with TRBD2 identical over 11 bases. Sequenced sample: a population of CD138-negative cells sorted from bone marrow. For the CDR3, the DNA is TGTGCCAGCATTTGGACTAGCGGGCTCCCCGGGGGGCAGTTCTTC. It yields the protein CASIWTSGLPGGQFF.